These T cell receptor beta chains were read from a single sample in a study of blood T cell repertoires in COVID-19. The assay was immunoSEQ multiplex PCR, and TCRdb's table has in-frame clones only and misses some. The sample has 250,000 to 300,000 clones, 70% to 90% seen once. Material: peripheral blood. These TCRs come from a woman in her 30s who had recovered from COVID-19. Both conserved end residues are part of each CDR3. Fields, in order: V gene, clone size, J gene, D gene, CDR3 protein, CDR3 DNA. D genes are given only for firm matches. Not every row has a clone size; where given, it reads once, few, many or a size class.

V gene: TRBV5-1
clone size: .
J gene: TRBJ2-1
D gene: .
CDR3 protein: CASRSTGSSYNEQFF
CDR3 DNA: TGCGCCAGCAGGTCGACGGGGAGCTCCTACAATGAGCAGTTCTTC

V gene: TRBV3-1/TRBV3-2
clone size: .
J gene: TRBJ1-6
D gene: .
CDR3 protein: CASTAGGHSPLHF
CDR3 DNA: TGTGCCAGCACGGCAGGAGGGCATTCACCCCTCCACTTT

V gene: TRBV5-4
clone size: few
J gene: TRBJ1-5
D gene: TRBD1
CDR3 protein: CASSLDPGQTNQPQHF
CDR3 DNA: TGTGCCAGCAGCTTGGACCCGGGACAGACAAATCAGCCCCAGCATTTT

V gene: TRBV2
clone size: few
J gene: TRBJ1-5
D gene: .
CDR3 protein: CASKRAFGNQPQHF
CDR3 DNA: TGTGCCAGCAAGCGGGCATTTGGCAATCAGCCCCAGCATTTT

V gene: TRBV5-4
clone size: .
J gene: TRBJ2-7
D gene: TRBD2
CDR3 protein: CASSFVSGVFSYEQYF
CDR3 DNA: TGTGCCAGCAGCTTCGTGAGCGGGGTTTTCTCCTACGAGCAGTACTTC

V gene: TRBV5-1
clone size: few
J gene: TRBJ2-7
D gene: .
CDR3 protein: CASSLDRSSYEQYF
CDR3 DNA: TGCGCCAGCAGCTTAGACAGAAGCTCCTACGAGCAGTACTTC

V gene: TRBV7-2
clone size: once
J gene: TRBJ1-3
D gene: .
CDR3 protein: CASSQTGAGNTIYF
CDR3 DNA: TGTGCCAGCAGCCAAACGGGGGCTGGAAACACCATATATTTT

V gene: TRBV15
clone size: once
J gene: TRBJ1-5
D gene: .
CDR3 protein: CATSSTQGGQPQHF
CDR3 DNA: TGTGCCACCAGCAGCACACAGGGTGGTCAGCCCCAGCATTTT

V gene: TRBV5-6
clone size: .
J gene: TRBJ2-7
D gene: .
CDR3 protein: CASSFTGRGFYEQYF
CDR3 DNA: TGTGCCAGCAGCTTTACTGGACGGGGATTCTACGAGCAGTACTTC

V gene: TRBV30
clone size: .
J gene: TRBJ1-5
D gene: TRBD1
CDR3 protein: CAWSAGGRSNQPQHF
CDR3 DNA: TGTGCCTGGAGTGCAGGGGGCCGGAGCAATCAGCCCCAGCATTTT

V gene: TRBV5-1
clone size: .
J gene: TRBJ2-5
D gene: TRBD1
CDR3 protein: CASSTGGQQETQYF
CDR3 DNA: TGCGCCAGCAGCACAGGGGGACAGCAAGAGACCCAGTACTTC

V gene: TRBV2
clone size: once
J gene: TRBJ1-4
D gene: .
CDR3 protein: CASSRLVEKLFF
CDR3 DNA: TGTGCCAGCAGCCGACTGGTTGAAAAACTGTTTTTT

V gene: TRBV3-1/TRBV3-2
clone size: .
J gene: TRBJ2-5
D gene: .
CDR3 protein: CASSQGGDGTQYF
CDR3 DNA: TGTGCCAGCAGCCAAGGAGGTGACGGGACCCAGTACTTC

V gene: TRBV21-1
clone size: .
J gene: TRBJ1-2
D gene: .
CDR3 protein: CASSKFPGWPGGPRETDYGYTF
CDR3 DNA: TGTGCCAGCAGCAAATTCCCTGGGTGGCCGGGGGGGCCAAGGGAGACAGACTATGGCTACACCTTC

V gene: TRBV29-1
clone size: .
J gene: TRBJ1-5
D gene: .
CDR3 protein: CSVAGFNQPQHF
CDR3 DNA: TGCAGCGTAGCGGGGTTCAATCAGCCCCAGCATTTT

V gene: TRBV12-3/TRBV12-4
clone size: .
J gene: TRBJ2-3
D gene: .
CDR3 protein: CASSGQADTQYF
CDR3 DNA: TGTGCCAGCAGCGGCCAGGCGGATACGCAGTATTTT

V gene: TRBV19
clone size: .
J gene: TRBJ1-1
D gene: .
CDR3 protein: CASRQTVLSEAFF
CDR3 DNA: TGTGCCAGTAGACAGACCGTTCTATCTGAAGCTTTCTTT

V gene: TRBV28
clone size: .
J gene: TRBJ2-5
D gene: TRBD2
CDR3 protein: CASSEPGLAPETQYF
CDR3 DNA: TGTGCCAGCAGCGAACCGGGACTAGCGCCGGAGACCCAGTACTTC

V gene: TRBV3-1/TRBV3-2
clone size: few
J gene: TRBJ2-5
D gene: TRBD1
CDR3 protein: CASSRRQGTGQETQYF
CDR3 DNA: TGTGCCAGCAGCCGCCGACAGGGTACTGGACAAGAGACCCAGTACTTC

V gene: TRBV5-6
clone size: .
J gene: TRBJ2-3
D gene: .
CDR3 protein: CASSLGLDTQYF
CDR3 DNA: TGTGCCAGCAGCTTGGGACTAGATACGCAGTATTTT

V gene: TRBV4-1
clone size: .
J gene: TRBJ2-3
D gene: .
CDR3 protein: CASSQDITGTQYF
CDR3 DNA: TGCGCCAGCAGCCAAGATATAACGGGTACGCAGTATTTT

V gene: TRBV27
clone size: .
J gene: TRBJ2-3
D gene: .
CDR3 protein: CASSLGGDTQYF
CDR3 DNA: TGTGCCAGCAGTTTGGGCGGGGATACGCAGTATTTT

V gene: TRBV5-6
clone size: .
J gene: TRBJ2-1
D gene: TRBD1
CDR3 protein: CASSVGQGGEQFF
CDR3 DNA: TGTGCCAGCAGCGTTGGACAGGGTGGTGAGCAGTTCTTC

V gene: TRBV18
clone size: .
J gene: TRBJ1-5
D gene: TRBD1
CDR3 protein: CASSSNSGQGNQPQHF
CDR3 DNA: TGTGCCAGCTCATCCAACAGCGGACAGGGGAATCAGCCCCAGCATTTT

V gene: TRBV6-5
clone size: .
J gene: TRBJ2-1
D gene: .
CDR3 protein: CASSPGGNEQFF
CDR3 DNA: TGTGCCAGCAGCCCCGGGGGCAATGAGCAGTTCTTC

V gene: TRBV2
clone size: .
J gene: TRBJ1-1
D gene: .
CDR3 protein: CASSIDRNTEAFF
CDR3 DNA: TGTGCCAGCAGTATCGACAGGAACACTGAAGCTTTCTTT

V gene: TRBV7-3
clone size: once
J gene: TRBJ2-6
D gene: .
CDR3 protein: CASSPRGSKHSGANVLTF
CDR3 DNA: TGTGCCAGCAGCCCCAGGGGATCTAAACACTCTGGGGCCAACGTCCTGACTTTC

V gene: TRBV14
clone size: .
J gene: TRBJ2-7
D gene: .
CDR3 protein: CASSKTTYEQYF
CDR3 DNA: TGTGCCAGCAGCAAGACAACGTACGAGCAGTACTTC

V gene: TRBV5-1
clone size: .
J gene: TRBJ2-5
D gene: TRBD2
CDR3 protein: CASSLVAGGPETQYF
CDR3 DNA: TGCGCCAGCAGCTTGGTTGCGGGGGGGCCGGAGACCCAGTACTTC

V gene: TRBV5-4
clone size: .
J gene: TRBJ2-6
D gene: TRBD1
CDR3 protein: CASSVRTGGSGANILTF
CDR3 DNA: TGTGCCAGCAGCGTTCGGACAGGGGGCTCTGGGGCCAACATCCTGACTTTC

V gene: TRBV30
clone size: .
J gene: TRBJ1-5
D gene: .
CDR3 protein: CAWSAPGRGNQPQHF
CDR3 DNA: TGTGCCTGGAGCGCCCCAGGGAGGGGCAATCAGCCCCAGCATTTT

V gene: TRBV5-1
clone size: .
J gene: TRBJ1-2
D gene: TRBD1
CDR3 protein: CASSIGQGGYTF
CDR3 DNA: TGCGCCAGCAGCATCGGACAGGGCGGCTACACCTTC

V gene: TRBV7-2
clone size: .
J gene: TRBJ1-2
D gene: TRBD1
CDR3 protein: CASSSDRAGYGYTF
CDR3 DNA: TGTGCCAGCAGTTCCGACAGGGCGGGCTATGGCTACACCTTC

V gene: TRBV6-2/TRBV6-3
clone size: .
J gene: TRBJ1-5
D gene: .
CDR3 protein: CASSYPSVGQPQHF
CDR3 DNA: TGTGCCAGCAGTTACCCCTCAGTTGGTCAGCCCCAGCATTTT

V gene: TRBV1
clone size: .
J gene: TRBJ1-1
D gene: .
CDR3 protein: CTSSQPRLRGMNTEAFF
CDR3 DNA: TGCACCAGCAGCCAACCCCGGCTGCGGGGAATGAACACTGAAGCTTTCTTT

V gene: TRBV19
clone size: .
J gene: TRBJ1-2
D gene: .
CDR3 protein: CASSIDYRVHYGYTF
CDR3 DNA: TGTGCCAGTAGTATAGACTATCGGGTCCACTATGGCTACACCTTC

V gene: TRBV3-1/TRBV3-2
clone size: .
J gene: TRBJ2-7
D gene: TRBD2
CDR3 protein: CASNKDNSITSGGSFYEQYF
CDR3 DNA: TGTGCCAGCAACAAAGATAACAGTATTACTAGCGGGGGGAGTTTCTACGAGCAGTACTTC

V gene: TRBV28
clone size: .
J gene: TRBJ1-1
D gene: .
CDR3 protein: CASSPPGLTEAFF
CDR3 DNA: TGTGCCAGCAGTCCCCCGGGGTTGACTGAAGCTTTCTTT

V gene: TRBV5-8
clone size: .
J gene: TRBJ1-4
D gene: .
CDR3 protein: CASSQWRGADNEKLFF
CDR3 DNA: TGTGCCAGCAGCCAATGGAGGGGTGCGGATAATGAAAAACTGTTTTTT

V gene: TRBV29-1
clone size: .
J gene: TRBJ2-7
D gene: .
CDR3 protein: CSVDTGYEQYF
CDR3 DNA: TGCAGCGTTGATACAGGCTACGAGCAGTACTTC

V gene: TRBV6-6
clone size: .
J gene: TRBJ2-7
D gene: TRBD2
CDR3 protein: CASSLGLDEQYF
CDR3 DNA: TGTGCCAGCAGTCTGGGACTAGACGAGCAGTACTTC

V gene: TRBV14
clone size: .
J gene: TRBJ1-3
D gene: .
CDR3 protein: CASSQVLLLSGNTIYF
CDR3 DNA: TGTGCCAGCAGCCAAGTTCTGCTACTCTCTGGAAACACCATATATTTT

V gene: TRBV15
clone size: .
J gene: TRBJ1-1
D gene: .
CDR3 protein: CATSRGRNTEAFF
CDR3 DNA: TGTGCCACCAGCAGGGGGCGCAACACTGAAGCTTTCTTT

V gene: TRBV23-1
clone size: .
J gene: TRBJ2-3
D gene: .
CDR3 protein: CASTYTDTQYF
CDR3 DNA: TGCGCCAGCACTTACACAGATACGCAGTATTTT

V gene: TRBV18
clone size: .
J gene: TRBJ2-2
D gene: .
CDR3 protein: CASSRGTGELFF
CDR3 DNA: TGTGCCAGCTCCCGGGGCACCGGGGAGCTGTTTTTT

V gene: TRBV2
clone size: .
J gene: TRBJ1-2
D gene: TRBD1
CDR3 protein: CASSSGTGDWDGYTF
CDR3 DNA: TGTGCCAGCAGCTCCGGGACAGGGGATTGGGATGGCTACACCTTC

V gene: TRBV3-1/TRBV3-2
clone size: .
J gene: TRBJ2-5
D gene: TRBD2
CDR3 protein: CASSRLAGVEETQYF
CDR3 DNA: TGTGCCAGCAGCCGCCTAGCGGGGGTGGAGGAGACCCAGTACTTC

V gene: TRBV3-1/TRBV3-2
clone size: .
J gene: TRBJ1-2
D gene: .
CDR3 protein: CASSQESGGTYGYTF
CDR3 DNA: TGTGCCAGCAGCCAAGAGTCGGGGGGAACGTATGGCTACACCTTC

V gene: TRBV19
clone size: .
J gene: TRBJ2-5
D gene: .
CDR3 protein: CASSNARGETQYF
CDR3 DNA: TGTGCCAGTAGTAACGCTCGGGGGGAGACCCAGTACTTC